This entry lists 19 T cell receptor beta chains sequenced from one sample in a study of blood T cell repertoires in COVID-19. TCRdb's table, derived via immunoSEQ multiplex PCR, lists solely in-frame clones and lacks some. The sample has over 200,000 clones, approximately 90% seen once. The specimen was PBMCs or T cells enriched from blood (not recorded which). The receptor set was obtained from a human donor in a cohort exposed to, infected with or recovered from COVID-19 (not recorded which). The donor label of this sample is uncertain.

V is TRBV20-1 and J is TRBJ2-7, with TRBD1 identical over 8 bases. Germline V CDR1 and CDR2: DFQATT, SNEGSKA (reference sequence). J was trimmed by 6 bases and V by 6 bases; bases with no gene match: 4. The CDR3 sequence is 11 residues long. CDR3 sequence (DNA): TGCAGTGCCGGACAGGGAGGCGAGCAGTACTTC. Its translation is CSAGQGGEQYF.

A note on this clone: In the same sample, other DNA sequences code for this CDR3. Here the CDR3 DNA reads TGTGCCAGCTCACCACGGACAGCGAACACCGGGGAGCTGTTTTTT. Translating it yields CASSPRTANTGELFF. The rearrangement links TRBV18 to TRBJ2-2; TRBD1 is a possible D gene (6 bases). The length of the CDR3 is 15 residues. The V gene's germline CDR1 is KGHSH and CDR2 LQKENI. Between the trimmed V and J ends, which lost 1 base and 0 bases, there was a span of 6 bases.

The J gene is TRBJ2-7, the V gene TRBV7-2, with D tentatively TRBD1 (5 bases). The germline V gene encodes CDR1 SGHTA and CDR2 FQGNSA. The CDR3 extends over 13 amino acids. V was pared by 4 bases and J by 3 bases, with 10 bases between. CDR3 sequence: CASSWTRDYEQYF. The CDR3 DNA reads TGTGCCAGCAGCTGGACAAGGGACTACGAGCAGTACTTC.

This chain connects TRBV24-1 to TRBJ1-4, with D perhaps matching TRBD1 (5 bases). The CDR3 loop spans 14 amino acids. Germline V gene data show CDR1 as KGHDR and CDR2 as SFDVKD. The V end lost 3 bases, the J end lost 8 bases, and 12 bases lay between the germline ends. Written as DNA, the CDR3 is TGTGCCACCAGTGATCCGGGACTAGGGGAAAAACTGTTTTTT. This encodes CATSDPGLGEKLFF.

The chain joins TRBV7-6 to TRBJ1-4, with D tentatively TRBD1 (6 bases). The V gene's germline CDR1 is SGHVS and CDR2 FNYEAQ. This CDR3 region has 16 residues. Trimming removed 1 base at V and 7 bases at J, with 16 bases between. CDR3 region: CASSLEPQGSGEKLFF. The CDR3 DNA sequence: TGTGCCAGCAGCTTAGAACCTCAGGGGTCGGGTGAAAAACTGTTTTTT.

The rearrangement links TRBV9 to TRBJ2-3, with TRBD1 matching over 7 bases. This CDR3 is built from 14 residues. The junction had 3 bases not matched to a gene; V was cut back by 4 bases and J by 1 base. In germline, CDR1 is SGDLS, CDR2 YYNGEE. CDR3 residues: CASSQGVGTDTQYF. In DNA, the CDR3 is TGTGCCAGCAGCCAGGGGGTGGGCACAGATACGCAGTATTTT.

The rearrangement joins TRBV9 to TRBJ1-4, with TRBD1 matching 9 bases. The CDR3 runs to 15 residues. V lost 5 bases and J lost 7; bases outside the gene matches: 9. Germline V gene lookup returns CDR1 SGDLS and CDR2 YYNGEE. The CDR3 is CASRPGQGSGEKLFF. The CDR3 DNA is TGTGCCAGCAGGCCGGGACAGGGAAGTGGTGAAAAACTGTTTTTT.

The J gene is TRBJ2-2, the V gene TRBV28; D is undetermined. The germline V and J ends were trimmed by 5 bases and 6 bases, with 7 bases remaining between them. Germline V CDR1 and CDR2: MDHEN, SYDVKM. CDR3 size: 12 residues. The CDR3 DNA is TGTGCCAGCAGTCCCACGGCCGGGGAGCTGTTTTTT. It codes for CASSPTAGELFF. The whole variable domain, filled in from reference TRBV28 and TRBJ2-2, reads DVKVTQSSRYLVKRTGEKVFLECVQDMDHENMFWYRQDPGLGLRLIYFSYDVKMKEKGDIPEGYSVSREKKERFSLILESASTNQTSMYLCASSPTAGELFFGEGSRLTVL.

The V gene is TRBV28, the J gene TRBJ2-5; no clear D gene. CDR1 is MDHEN and CDR2 is SYDVKM in the germline V gene. This CDR3 comprises 13 residues. The ends were cut back, 7 bases at V and 0 bases at J, with 9 bases in the middle. In DNA, the CDR3 is TGTGCCAGCAAGAAACAGAACCAAGAGACCCAGTACTTC. Translating it yields CASKKQNQETQYF.

The rearrangement joins TRBV21-1 to TRBJ1-2. TRBV21-1 is assigned pseudogene status. There are 17 residues in the CDR3. The CDR3 region is CASSSPGGGLWLGGYTF. CDR3 DNA sequence: TGTGCCAGCAGCTCGCCCGGGGGGGGCCTCTGGTTGGGCGGCTACACCTTC.

The chain recombines TRBV6-6 with TRBJ1-1; the D gene is possibly TRBD1 (6 bases). Germline V lookup: CDR1 MNHNY, CDR2 SVGAGI (reference sequence). Trimming shortened V by 0 bases and J by 4 bases, and 15 bases separated the two germline ends. The CDR3 loop spans 16 amino acids. Written as DNA, the CDR3 is TGTGCCAGCAGTTACTCGATGACCGGGACACCCACTGAAGCTTTCTTT. Translated, it gives CASSYSMTGTPTEAFF.

CDR3 residues: CASSAGQGATNEKLFF. The CDR3 region has the DNA TGTGCCAGCAGCGCCGGACAGGGGGCGACTAATGAAAAACTGTTTTTT. The genes are TRBV7-8 and TRBJ1-4; 11 bases fit TRBD1. Germline values: CDR1 SGHVS, CDR2 FQNEAQ. With V trimmed by 5 bases and J by 2 bases, 4 bases remained unmatched. This CDR3 has 16 residues. Full variable domain (outside the CDR3, taken from reference TRBV7-8 and TRBJ1-4): GAGVSQSPRYKVAKRGQDVALRCDPISGHVSLFWYQQALGQGPEFLTYFQNEAQLDKSGLPSDRFFAERPEGSVSTLKIQRTQQEDSAVYLCASSAGQGATNEKLFFGSGTQLSVL.

This sequence joins TRBV6-2 or TRBV6-3 and TRBJ2-1; a weak D match, TRBD2 (5 bases). CDR3 length: 17 amino acids. Trimming removed 6 bases at V and 7 bases at J, with 25 bases between. CDR1 is MNHEY, CDR2 SVGEGT, per germline. The CDR3 is CASSSSPNGLAQNEQFF. The CDR3 DNA reads as TGTGCCAGCAGCTCCTCTCCAAACGGGTTAGCGCAGAATGAGCAGTTCTTC.

The chain uses TRBV27 and TRBJ1-4; D may be TRBD1 (5 bases). With 5 bases removed from V and 9 bases from J, the gap between germline ends came to 22 bases. CDR1 is MNHEY, CDR2 SMNVEV, per germline (reference sequence). CDR3 size: 16 residues. The CDR3 region has the DNA TGTGCCAGCAGTGGCCCAGGGCCCATGGCAGGCAAAAAACTGTTTTTT. It translates to CASSGPGPMAGKKLFF.

The genes are TRBV29-1 and TRBJ1-5; 7 bases fit TRBD1. The CDR3 extends over 13 amino acids. With V trimmed by 5 bases and J by 5 bases, 6 bases remained unmatched. CDR1 and CDR2 from the germline V gene are SQVTM and ANQGSEA. The CDR3 bases are TGCAGCGTTAGCCGGGACAGTGATCAGCCCCAGCATTTT. This gives the protein CSVSRDSDQPQHF.

The chain joins TRBV27 to TRBJ1-2, with 8 bases lining up with TRBD1. The CDR3 sequence is 13 residues long. V lost 11 bases and J lost 4; bases outside the gene matches: 9. The germline gives CDR1 MNHEY, CDR2 SMNVEV (reference sequence). The CDR3 DNA reads as TGTGCCTCGAAGACAGGGGCGGCCTATGGCTACACCTTC. Its translation: CASKTGAAYGYTF.

V gene TRBV27 combines with J gene TRBJ2-7; the match to TRBD2 covers 9 bases. The CDR3 sequence is 16 residues long. Germline lookup yields CDR1 MNHEY and CDR2 SMNVEV (reference sequence). Unmatched junction bases numbered 18, after V lost 8 bases and J lost 7 bases. The CDR3: CASGPGLATRRGEQYF. The DNA of the CDR3 is TGTGCCAGCGGGCCGGGACTAGCTACCAGAAGAGGAGAGCAGTACTTC.

The chain uses TRBV10-3 and TRBJ1-2, with D possibly being TRBD1 (6 bases). Germline V gene data show CDR1 as ENHRY and CDR2 as SYGVKD. V was shortened by 0 bases and J by 4 bases, with 15 bases between the two germline ends. This CDR3 contains 16 residues. The CDR3 DNA reads TGTGCCATCAGTGAGTCGGCCTTACAGGGAGCCTATGGCTACACCTTC. Encoded protein: CAISESALQGAYGYTF.

J is TRBJ1-1 and V is TRBV6-5, with unresolved D. V gave up 5 bases and J gave up 3 bases, with 16 bases separating them. This CDR3 is built from 15 residues. Germline loops: CDR1 MNHEY, CDR2 SVGAGI. The CDR3 DNA reads TGTGCCAGCAGTAAGACGACAACTTTGGACACTGAAGCTTTCTTT. Amino acid sequence: CASSKTTTLDTEAFF.